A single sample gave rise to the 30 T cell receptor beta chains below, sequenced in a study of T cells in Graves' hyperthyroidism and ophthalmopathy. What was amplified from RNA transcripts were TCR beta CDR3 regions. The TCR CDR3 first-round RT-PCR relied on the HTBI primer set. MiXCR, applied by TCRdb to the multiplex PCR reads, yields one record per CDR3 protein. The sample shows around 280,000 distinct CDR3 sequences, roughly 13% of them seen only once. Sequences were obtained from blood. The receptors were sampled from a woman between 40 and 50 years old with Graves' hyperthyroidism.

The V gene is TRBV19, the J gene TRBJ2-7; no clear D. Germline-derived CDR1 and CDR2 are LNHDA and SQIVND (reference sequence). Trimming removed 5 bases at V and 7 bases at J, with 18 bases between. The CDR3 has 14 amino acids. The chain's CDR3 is CASSPSIEIQEQYF. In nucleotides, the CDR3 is TGTGCCAGTAGTCCTTCAATTGAAATTCAGGAGCAGTACTTC.

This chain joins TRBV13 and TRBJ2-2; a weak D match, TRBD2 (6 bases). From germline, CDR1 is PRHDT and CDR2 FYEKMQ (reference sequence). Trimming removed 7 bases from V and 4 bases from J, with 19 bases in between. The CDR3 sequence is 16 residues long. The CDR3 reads CASIPRGRRGTGELFF. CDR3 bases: TGTGCCAGCATCCCCCGGGGCAGGAGGGGCACCGGGGAGCTGTTTTTT.

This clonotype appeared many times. The CDR3 loop is CASSRGEGYTF. CDR3 bases: TGTGCCAGCAGCCGGGGGGAGGGCTACACCTTC. The chain recombines TRBV6-1 with TRBJ1-2; TRBD1 is a possible D gene (5 bases). The ends were cut back, 6 bases at V and 8 bases at J, with 10 bases in the middle. The CDR3 loop spans 11 amino acids. CDR1 MNHNS and CDR2 SASEGT come from the germline V gene.

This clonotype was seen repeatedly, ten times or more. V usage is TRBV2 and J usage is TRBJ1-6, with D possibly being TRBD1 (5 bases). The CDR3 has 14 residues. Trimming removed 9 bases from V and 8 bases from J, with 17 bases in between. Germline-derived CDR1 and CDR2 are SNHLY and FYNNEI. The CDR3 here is CASSLWGDDSPLHF. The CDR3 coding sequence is TGTGCCAGTAGTCTCTGGGGGGACGATTCACCCCTCCACTTT. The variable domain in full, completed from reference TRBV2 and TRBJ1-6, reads EPEVTQTPSHQVTQMGQEVILRCVPISNHLYFYWYRQILGQKVEFLVSFYNNEISEKSEIFDDQFSVERPDGSNFTLKIRSTKLEDSAMYFCASSLWGDDSPLHFGNGTRLTVT.

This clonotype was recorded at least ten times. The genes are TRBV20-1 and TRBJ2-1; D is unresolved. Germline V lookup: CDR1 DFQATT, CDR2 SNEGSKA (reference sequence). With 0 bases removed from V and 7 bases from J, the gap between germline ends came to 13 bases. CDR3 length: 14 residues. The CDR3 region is CSARDFRVLNEQFF. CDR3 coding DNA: TGCAGTGCTAGAGATTTTCGGGTGCTGAATGAGCAGTTCTTC.

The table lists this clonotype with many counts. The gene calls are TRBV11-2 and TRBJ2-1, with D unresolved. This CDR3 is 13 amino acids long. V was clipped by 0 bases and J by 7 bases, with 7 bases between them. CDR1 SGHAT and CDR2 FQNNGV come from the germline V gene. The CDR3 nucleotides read TGTGCCAGCAGCTTAGATCGGGTAAATGAGCAGTTCTTC. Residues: CASSLDRVNEQFF.

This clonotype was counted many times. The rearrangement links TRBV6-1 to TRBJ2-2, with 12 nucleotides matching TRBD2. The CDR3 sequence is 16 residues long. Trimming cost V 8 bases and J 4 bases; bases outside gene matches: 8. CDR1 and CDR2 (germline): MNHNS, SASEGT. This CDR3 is CASSLTSGRITGELFF. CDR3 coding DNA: TGTGCCAGCTCCCTGACTAGCGGGAGAATCACCGGGGAGCTGTTTTTT.

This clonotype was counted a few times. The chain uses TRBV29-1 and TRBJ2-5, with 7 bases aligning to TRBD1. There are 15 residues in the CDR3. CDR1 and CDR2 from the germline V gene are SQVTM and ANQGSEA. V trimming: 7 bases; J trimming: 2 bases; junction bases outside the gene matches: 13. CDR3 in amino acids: CSGRQGHWPQETQYF. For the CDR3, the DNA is TGCAGCGGACGACAGGGCCACTGGCCGCAAGAGACCCAGTACTTC.

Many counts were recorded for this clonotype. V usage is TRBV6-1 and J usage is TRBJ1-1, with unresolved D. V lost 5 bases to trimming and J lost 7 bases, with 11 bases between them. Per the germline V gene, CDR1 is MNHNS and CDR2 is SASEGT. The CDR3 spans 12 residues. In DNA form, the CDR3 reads TGTGCCAGCAGTACATGGGGAGGTGAAGCTTTCTTT. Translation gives CASSTWGGEAFF.

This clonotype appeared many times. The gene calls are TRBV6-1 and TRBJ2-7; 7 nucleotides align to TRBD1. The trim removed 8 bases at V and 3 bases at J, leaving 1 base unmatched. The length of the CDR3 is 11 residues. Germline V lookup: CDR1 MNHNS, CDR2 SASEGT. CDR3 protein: CASAGGYEQYF. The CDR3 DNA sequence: TGTGCCAGCGCAGGGGGCTACGAGCAGTACTTC.

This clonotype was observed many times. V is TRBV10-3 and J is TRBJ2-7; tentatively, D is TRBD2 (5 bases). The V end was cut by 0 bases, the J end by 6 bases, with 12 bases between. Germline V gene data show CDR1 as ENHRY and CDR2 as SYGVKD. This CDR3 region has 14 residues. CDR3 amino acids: CAISESTRVIEQYF. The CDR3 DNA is TGTGCCATCAGTGAGTCGACGAGGGTCATCGAGCAGTACTTC.

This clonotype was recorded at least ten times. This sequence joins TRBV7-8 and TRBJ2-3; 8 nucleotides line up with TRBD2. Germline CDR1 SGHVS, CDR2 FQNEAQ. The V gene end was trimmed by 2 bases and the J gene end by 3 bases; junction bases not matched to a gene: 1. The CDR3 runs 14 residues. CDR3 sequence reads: CASSLREGTDTQYF. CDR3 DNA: TGTGCCAGCAGCTTACGGGAGGGTACAGATACGCAGTATTTT. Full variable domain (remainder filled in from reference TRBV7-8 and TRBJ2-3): GAGVSQSPRYKVAKRGQDVALRCDPISGHVSLFWYQQALGQGPEFLTYFQNEAQLDKSGLPSDRFFAERPEGSVSTLKIQRTQQEDSAVYLCASSLREGTDTQYFGPGTRLTVL.

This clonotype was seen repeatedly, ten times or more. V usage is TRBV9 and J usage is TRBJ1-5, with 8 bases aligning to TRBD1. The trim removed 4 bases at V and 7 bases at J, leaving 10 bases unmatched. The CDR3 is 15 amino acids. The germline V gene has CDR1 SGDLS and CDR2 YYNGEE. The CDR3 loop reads CASSTGQGLGQPQHF. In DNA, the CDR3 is TGTGCCAGCAGCACAGGACAGGGCTTGGGACAGCCCCAGCATTTT.

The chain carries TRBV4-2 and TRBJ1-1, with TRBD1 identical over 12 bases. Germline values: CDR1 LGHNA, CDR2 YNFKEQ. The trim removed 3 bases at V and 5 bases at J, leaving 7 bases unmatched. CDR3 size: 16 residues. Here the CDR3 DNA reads TGTGCCAGCAGCCAGGGGGACAGGGGGCCCGAGACTGAAGCTTTCTTT. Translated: CASSQGDRGPETEAFF.

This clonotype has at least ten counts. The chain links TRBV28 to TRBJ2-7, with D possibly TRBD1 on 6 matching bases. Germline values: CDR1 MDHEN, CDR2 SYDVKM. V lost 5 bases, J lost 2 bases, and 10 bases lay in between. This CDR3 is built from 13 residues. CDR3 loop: CASSGTKAYEQYF. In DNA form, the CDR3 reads TGTGCCAGCAGTGGGACAAAGGCCTACGAGCAGTACTTC.

The CDR3 here is CASSLRSGGWRETQYF. CDR3 sequence (DNA): TGTGCCAGCAGCTTGCGCAGCGGGGGTTGGAGAGAGACCCAGTACTTC. V and J are TRBV5-6 and TRBJ2-5; 8 bases line up with TRBD2. V trimming: 1 base; J trimming: 4 bases; junction bases outside the gene matches: 9. Per the germline V gene, CDR1 is SGHDT and CDR2 is YYEEEE. The CDR3 consists of 16 residues. The complete variable domain, with remaining parts taken from reference TRBV5-6 and TRBJ2-5, reads DAGVTQSPTHLIKTRGQQVTLRCSPKSGHDTVSWYQQALGQGPQFIFQYYEEEERQRGNFPDRFSGHQFPNYSSELNVNALLLGDSALYLCASSLRSGGWRETQYFGPGTRLLVL.

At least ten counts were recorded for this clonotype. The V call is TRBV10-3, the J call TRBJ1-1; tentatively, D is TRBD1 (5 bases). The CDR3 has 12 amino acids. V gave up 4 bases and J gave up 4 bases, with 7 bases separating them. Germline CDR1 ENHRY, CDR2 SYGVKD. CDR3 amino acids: CAISVGATEAFF. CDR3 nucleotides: TGTGCCATCAGTGTCGGGGCCACTGAAGCTTTCTTT.

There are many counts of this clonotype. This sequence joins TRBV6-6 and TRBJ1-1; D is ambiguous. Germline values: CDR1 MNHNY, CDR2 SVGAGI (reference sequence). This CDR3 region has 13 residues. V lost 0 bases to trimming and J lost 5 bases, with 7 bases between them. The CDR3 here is CASSYSRETEAFF. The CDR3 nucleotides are TGTGCCAGCAGTTACTCAAGGGAAACTGAAGCTTTCTTT.

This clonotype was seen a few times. CDR3 protein: CASSYPGQGKGNTIYF. In DNA, the CDR3 is TGCGCCAGCAGCTACCCCGGACAGGGGAAAGGAAACACCATATATTTT. V gene TRBV4-1 combines with J gene TRBJ1-3; 9 nucleotides agree with TRBD1. The junction had 9 bases not matched to a gene; V was cut back by 5 bases and J by 4 bases. The CDR3 is made up of 16 amino acids. Germline CDR1 is MGHRA and CDR2 is YSYEKL.

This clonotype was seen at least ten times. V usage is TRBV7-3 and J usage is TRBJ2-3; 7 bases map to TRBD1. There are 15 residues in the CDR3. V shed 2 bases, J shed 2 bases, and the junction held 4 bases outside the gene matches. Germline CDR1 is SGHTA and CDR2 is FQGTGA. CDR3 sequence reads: CASSLWDSSTDTQYF. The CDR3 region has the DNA TGTGCCAGCAGCTTATGGGACAGCTCCACAGATACGCAGTATTTT.

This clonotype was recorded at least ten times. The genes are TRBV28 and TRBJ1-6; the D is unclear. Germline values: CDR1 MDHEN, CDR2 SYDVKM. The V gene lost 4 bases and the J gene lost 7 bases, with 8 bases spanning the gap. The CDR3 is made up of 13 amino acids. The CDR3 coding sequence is TGTGCCAGCAGTTGGGAAAGGAATTCACCCCTCCACTTT. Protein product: CASSWERNSPLHF.

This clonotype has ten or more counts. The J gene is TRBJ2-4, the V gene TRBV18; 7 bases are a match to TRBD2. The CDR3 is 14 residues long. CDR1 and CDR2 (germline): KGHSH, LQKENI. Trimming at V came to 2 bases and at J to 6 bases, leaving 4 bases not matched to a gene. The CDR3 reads CASSPDGLVNIQYF. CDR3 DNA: TGTGCCAGCTCACCAGATGGACTAGTAAACATTCAGTACTTC. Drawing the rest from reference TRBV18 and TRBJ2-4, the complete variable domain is NAGVMQNPRHLVRRRGQEARLRCSPMKGHSHVYWYRQLPEEGLKFMVYLQKENIIDESGMPKERFSAEFPKEGPSILRIQQVVRGDSAAYFCASSPDGLVNIQYFGAGTRLSVL.

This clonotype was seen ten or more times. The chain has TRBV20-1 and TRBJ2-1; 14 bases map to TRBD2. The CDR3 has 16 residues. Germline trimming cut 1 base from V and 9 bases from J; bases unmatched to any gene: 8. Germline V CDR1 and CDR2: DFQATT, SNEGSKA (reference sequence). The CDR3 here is CSARAGTSGSSGEQFF. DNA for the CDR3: TGCAGTGCTAGAGCCGGGACTAGCGGGAGTAGTGGTGAGCAGTTCTTC.

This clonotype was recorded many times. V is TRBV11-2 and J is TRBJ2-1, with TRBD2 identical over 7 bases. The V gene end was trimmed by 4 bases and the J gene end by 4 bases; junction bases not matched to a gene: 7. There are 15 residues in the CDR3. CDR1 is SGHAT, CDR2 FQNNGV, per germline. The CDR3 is CASSYGLVLYNEQFF. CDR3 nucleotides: TGTGCCAGCAGCTACGGACTAGTCCTATACAATGAGCAGTTCTTC.

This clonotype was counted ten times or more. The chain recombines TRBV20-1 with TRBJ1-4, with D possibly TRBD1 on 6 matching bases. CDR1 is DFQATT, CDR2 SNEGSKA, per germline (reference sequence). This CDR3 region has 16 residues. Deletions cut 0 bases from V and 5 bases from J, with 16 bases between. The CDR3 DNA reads TGCAGTGCTAGAGATCGATGGGGGACATGGAATGAAAAACTGTTTTTT. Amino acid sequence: CSARDRWGTWNEKLFF.

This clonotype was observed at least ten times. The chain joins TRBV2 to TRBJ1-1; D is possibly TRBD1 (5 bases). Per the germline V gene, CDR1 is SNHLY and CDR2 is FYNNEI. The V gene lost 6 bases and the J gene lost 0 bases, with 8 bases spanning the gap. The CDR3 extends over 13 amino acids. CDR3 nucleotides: TGTGCCAGCAGGGACAACATGAACACTGAAGCTTTCTTT. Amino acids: CASRDNMNTEAFF.

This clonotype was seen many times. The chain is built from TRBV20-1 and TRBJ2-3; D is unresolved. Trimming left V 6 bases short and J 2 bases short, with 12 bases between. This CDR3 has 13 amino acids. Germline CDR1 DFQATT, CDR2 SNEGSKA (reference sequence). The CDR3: CSAGPPDTDTQYF. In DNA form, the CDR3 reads TGCAGTGCAGGGCCGCCTGACACAGATACGCAGTATTTT.

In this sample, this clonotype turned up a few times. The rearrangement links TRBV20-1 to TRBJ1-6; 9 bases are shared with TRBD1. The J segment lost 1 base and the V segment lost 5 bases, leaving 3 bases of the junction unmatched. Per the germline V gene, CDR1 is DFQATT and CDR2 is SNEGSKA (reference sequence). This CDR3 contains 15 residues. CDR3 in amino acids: CSAYRGQSYNSPLHF. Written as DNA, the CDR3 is TGCAGTGCTTACAGGGGGCAGTCCTATAATTCACCCCTCCACTTT.

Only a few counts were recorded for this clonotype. The CDR3 loop is CASTPRTSTDTQYF. CDR3 DNA sequence: TGTGCCAGTACCCCTAGGACTAGCACAGATACGCAGTATTTT. The chain links TRBV19 to TRBJ2-3, with TRBD2 as a possible D gene (5 bases). CDR1 LNHDA and CDR2 SQIVND come from the germline V gene (reference sequence). The CDR3 is 14 amino acids. V gave up 7 bases and J gave up 0 bases, with 11 bases separating them.

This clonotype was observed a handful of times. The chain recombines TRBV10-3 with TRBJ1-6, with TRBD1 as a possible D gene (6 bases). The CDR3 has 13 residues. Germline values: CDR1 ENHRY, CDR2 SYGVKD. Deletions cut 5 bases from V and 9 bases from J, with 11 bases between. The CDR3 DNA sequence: TGTGCCATCAGTAGGGGGGGTCGTTCACCCCTCCACTTT. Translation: CAISRGGRSPLHF.